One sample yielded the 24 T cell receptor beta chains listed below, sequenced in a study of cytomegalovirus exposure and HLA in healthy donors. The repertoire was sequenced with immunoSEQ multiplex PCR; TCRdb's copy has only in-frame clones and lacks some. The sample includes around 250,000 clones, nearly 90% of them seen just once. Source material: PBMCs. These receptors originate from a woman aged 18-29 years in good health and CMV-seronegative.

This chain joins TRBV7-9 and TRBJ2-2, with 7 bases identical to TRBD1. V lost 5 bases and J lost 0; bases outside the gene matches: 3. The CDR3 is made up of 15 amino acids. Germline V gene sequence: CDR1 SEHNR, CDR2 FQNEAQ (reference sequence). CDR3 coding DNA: TGTGCCAGCAGCCGACAGGGACCGAACACCGGGGAGCTGTTTTTT. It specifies CASSRQGPNTGELFF. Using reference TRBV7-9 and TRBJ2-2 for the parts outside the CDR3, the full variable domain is DTGVSQNPRHKITKRGQNVTFRCDPISEHNRLYWYRQTLGQGPEFLTYFQNEAQLEKSRLLSDRFSAERPKGSFSTLEIQRTEQGDSAMYLCASSRQGPNTGELFFGEGSRLTVL.

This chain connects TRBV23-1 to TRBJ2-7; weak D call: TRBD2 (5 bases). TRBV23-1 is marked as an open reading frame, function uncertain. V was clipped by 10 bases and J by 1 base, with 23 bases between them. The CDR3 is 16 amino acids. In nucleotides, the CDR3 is TGCGCCACAGAGGGCAGCATTCATTTGGGGTCCTACGAGCAGTACGTC. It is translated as CATEGSIHLGSYEQYV.

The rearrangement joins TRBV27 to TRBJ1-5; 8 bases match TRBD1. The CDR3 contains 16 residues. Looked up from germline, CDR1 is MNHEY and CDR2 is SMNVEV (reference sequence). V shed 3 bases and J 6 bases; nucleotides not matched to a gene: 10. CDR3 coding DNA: TGTGCCAGCAGTTTCTCGACAGGGGTTACGCTTCAGCCCCAGCATTTT. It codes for CASSFSTGVTLQPQHF.

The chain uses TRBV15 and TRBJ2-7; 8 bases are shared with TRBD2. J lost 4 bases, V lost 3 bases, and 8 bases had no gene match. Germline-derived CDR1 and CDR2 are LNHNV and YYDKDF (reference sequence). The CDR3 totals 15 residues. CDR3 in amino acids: CATSREAGVSYEQYF. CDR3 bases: TGTGCCACCAGCAGGGAAGCGGGGGTCTCATACGAGCAGTACTTC.

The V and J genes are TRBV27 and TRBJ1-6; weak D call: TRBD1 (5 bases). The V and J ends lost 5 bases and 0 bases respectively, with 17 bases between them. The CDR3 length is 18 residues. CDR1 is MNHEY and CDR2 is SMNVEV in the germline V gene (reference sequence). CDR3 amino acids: CASSASGISSSYNSPLHF. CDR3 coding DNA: TGTGCCAGCAGTGCATCAGGGATCTCGAGCTCCTATAATTCACCCCTCCACTTT.

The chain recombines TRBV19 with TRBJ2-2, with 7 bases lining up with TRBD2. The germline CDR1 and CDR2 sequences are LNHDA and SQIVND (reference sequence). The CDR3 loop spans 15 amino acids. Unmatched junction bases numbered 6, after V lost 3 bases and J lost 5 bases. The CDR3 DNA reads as TGTGCCAGTAGTATTGGCGGGGGACTAACCGGGGAGCTGTTTTTT. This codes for CASSIGGGLTGELFF. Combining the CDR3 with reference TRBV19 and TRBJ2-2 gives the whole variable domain DGGITQSPKYLFRKEGQNVTLSCEQNLNHDAMYWYRQDPGQGLRLIYYSQIVNDFQKGDIAEGYSVSREKKESFPLTVTSAQKNPTAFYLCASSIGGGLTGELFFGEGSRLTVL.

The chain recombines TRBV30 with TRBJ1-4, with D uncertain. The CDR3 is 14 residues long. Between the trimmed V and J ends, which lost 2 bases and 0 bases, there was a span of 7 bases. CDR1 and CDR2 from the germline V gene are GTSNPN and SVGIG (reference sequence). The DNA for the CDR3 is TGTGCCTGGAGTTGGGGAGCAACTAATGAAAAACTGTTTTTT. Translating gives CAWSWGATNEKLFF.

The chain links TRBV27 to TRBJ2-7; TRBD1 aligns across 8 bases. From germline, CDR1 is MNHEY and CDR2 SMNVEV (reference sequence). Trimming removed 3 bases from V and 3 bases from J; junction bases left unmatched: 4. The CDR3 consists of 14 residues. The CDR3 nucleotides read TGTGCCAGCAGTTTCCTTGGACAGGGCTACGAGCAGTACTTC. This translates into CASSFLGQGYEQYF.

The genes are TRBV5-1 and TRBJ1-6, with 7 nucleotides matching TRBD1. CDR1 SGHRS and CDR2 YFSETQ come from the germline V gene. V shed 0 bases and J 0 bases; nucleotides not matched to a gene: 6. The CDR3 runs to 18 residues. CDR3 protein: CASSLGPGQSSYNSPLHF. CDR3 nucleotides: TGCGCCAGCAGCTTGGGACCGGGACAGAGCTCCTATAATTCACCCCTCCACTTT.

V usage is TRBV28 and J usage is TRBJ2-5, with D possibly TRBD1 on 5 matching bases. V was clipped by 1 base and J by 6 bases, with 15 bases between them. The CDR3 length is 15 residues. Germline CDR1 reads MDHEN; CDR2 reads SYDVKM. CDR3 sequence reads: CASSLLQGVRKTQYF. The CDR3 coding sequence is TGTGCCAGCAGTTTATTGCAGGGTGTCAGAAAGACCCAGTACTTC. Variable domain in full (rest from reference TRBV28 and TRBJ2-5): DVKVTQSSRYLVKRTGEKVFLECVQDMDHENMFWYRQDPGLGLRLIYFSYDVKMKEKGDIPEGYSVSREKKERFSLILESASTNQTSMYLCASSLLQGVRKTQYFGPGTRLLVL.

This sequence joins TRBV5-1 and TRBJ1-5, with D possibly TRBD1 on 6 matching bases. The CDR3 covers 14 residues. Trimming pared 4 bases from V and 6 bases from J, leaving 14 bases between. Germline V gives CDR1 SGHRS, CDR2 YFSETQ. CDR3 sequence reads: CASSPGQGSQPQHF. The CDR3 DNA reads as TGCGCCAGCAGCCCTGGGCAGGGGAGTCAGCCCCAGCATTTT.

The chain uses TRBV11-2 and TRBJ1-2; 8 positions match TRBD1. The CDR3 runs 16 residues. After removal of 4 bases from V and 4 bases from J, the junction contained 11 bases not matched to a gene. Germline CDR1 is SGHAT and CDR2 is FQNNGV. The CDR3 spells CASSSTTGVSAYGYTF. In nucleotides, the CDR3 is TGTGCCAGCAGCTCAACGACAGGGGTCAGTGCCTATGGCTACACCTTC. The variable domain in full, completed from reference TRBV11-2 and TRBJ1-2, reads EAGVAQSPRYKIIEKRQSVAFWCNPISGHATLYWYQQILGQGPKLLIQFQNNGVVDDSQLPKDRFSAERLKGVDSTLKIQPAKLEDSAVYLCASSSTTGVSAYGYTFGSGTRLTVV.

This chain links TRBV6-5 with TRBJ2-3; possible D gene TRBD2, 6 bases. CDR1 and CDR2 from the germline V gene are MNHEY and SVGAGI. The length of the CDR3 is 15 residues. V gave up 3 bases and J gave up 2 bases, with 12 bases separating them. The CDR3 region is CASSYDGGVTDTQYF. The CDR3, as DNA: TGTGCCAGCAGTTATGACGGCGGGGTCACAGATACGCAGTATTTT.

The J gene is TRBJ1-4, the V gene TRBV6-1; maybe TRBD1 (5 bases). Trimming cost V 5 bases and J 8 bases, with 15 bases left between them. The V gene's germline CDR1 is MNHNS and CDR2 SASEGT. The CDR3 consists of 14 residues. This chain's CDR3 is CASSYGARGEKLFF. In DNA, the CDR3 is TGTGCCAGCAGTTATGGGGCCCGTGGCGAAAAACTGTTTTTT.

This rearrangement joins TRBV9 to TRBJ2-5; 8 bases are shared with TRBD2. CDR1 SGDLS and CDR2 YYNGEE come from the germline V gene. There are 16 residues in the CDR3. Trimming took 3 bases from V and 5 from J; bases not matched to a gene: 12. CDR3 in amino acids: CASSEPGGDQRETQYF. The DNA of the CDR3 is TGTGCCAGCAGCGAACCCGGGGGGGATCAGCGGGAGACCCAGTACTTC.

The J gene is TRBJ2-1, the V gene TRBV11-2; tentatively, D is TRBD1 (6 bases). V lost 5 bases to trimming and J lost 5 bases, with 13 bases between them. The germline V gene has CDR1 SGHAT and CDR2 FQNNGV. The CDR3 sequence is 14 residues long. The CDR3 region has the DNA TGTGCCAGCAGCCCCCTCACAGGGCACAATGAGCAGTTCTTC. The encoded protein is CASSPLTGHNEQFF.

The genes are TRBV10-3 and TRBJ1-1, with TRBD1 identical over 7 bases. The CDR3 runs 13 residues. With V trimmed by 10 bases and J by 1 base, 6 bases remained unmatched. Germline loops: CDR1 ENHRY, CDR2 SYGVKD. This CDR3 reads CATGTERNTEAFF. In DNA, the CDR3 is TGTGCCACCGGGACAGAGAGGAACACTGAAGCTTTCTTT.

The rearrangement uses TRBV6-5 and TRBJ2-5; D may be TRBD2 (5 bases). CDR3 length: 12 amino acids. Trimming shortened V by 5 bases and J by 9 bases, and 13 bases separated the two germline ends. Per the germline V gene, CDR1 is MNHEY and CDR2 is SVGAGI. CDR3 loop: CASSRRPGAQYF. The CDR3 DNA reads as TGTGCCAGCAGTCGACGGCCCGGGGCCCAGTACTTC.

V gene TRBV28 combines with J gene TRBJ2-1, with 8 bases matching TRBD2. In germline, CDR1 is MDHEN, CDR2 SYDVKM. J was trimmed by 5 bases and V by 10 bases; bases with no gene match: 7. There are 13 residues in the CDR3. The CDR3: CATGLARDNEQFF. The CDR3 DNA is TGTGCCACAGGACTAGCCAGGGACAATGAGCAGTTCTTC.

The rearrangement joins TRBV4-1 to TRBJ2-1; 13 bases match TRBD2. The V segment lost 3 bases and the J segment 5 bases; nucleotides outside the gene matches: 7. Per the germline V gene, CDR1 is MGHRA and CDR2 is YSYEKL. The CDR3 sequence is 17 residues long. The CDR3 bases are TGCGCCAGCAGCCACACACTAGCGGGGGGGCAAAACAATGAGCAGTTCTTC. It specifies CASSHTLAGGQNNEQFF.

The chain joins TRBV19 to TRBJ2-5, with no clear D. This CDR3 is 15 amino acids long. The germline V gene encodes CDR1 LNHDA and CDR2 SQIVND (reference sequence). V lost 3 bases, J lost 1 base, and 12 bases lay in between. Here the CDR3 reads CASSIGWQAQETQYF. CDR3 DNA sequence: TGTGCCAGTAGTATCGGTTGGCAGGCCCAAGAGACCCAGTACTTC.

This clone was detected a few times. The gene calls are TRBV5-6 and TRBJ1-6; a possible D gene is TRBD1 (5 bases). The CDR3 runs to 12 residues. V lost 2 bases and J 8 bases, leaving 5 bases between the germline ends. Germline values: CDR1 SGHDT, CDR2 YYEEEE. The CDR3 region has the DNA TGTGCCAGCAGCTTCAGGGATTCACCCCTCCACTTT. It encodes CASSFRDSPLHF.

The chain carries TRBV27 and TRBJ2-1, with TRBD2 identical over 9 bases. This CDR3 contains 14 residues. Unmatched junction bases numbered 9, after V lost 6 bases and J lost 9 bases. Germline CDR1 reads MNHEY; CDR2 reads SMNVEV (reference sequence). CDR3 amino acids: CASRDRLAVREQFF. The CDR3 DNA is TGTGCCAGCAGGGACCGACTAGCGGTCCGTGAGCAGTTCTTC.

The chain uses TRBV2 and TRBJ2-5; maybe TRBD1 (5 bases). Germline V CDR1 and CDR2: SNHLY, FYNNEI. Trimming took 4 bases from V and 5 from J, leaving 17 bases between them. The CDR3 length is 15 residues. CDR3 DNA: TGTGCCAGCAGTGCAGTCAGGGCAATGGGGGAGACCCAGTACTTC. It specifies CASSAVRAMGETQYF. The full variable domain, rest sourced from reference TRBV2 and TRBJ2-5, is EPEVTQTPSHQVTQMGQEVILRCVPISNHLYFYWYRQILGQKVEFLVSFYNNEISEKSEIFDDQFSVERPDGSNFTLKIRSTKLEDSAMYFCASSAVRAMGETQYFGPGTRLLVL.